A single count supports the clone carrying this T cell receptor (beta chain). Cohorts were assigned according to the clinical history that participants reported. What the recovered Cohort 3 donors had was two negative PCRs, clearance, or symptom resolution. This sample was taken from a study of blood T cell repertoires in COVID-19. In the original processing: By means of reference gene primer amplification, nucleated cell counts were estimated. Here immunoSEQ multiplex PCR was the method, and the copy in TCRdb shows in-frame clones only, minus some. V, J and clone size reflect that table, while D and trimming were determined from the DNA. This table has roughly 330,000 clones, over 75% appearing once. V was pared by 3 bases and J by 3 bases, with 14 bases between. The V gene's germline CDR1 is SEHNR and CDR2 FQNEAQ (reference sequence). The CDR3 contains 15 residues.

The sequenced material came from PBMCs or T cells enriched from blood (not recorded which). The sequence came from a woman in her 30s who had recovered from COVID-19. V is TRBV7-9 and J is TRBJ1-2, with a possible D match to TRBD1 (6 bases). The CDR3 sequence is CASSFQGQGDYGYTF. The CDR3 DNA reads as TGTGCCAGCAGCTTTCAGGGGCAGGGAGACTATGGCTACACCTTC.